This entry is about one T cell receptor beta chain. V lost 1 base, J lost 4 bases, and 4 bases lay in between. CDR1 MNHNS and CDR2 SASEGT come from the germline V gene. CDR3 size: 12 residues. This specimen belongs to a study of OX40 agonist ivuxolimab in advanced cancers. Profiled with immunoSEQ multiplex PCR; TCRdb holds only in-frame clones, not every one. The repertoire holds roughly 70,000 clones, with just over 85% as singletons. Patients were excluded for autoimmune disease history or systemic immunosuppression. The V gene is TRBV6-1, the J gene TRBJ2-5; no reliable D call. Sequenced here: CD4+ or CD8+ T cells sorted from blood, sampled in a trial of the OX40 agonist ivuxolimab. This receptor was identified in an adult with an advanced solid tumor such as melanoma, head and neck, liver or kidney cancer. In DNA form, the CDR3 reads TGTGCCAGCAGTGAAGAAGGAGAGACCCAGTACTTC. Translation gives CASSEEGETQYF.